The 16 T cell receptor beta chains below were found in one sample sequenced in a study of T cells in Graves' hyperthyroidism and ophthalmopathy. Amplified TCR beta CDR3 regions came from RNA transcripts. The TCR CDR3 was amplified in a first-round RT-PCR using the HTBI primer set. TCRdb passed the multiplex PCR reads through MiXCR, listing each CDR3 protein once. The sample holds about 560,000 distinct CDR3 sequences; 16% are singletons and the top ten take 18%. Material: blood. Receptor source: a young woman with Graves' hyperthyroidism.

Many counts were recorded for this clonotype. This chain's CDR3 is CASSSTLTPEQFF. The DNA for the CDR3 is TGCGCCAGCAGCTCGACATTAACACCCGAGCAGTTCTTC. The chain recombines TRBV5-1 with TRBJ2-1; the D is unclear. The CDR3 contains 13 residues. Per germline, CDR1 SGHRS and CDR2 YFSETQ. Trimming cost V 3 bases and J 10 bases, with 14 bases left between them. Combining the CDR3 with reference TRBV5-1 and TRBJ2-1 gives the whole variable domain KAGVTQTPRYLIKTRGQQVTLSCSPISGHRSVSWYQQTPGQGLQFLFEYFSETQRNKGNFPGRFSGRQFSNSRSEMNVSTLELGDSALYLCASSSTLTPEQFFGPGTRLTVL.

In its sample, this clonotype was seen many times. The CDR3 DNA follows: TGTGCCACCAGTGATAGTCCAGGGAACAATGAGCAGTTCTTC. Its translation is CATSDSPGNNEQFF. This sequence joins TRBV24-1 and TRBJ2-1; maybe TRBD1 (5 bases). The CDR3 spans 14 residues. Germline loops: CDR1 KGHDR, CDR2 SFDVKD. Between the trimmed V and J ends, which lost 3 bases and 5 bases, there was a span of 10 bases.

This clonotype was counted a few times. The chain has TRBV19 and TRBJ2-7, with 12 bases identical to TRBD2. With 3 bases clipped from V and 6 bases from J, the junction kept 0 bases outside the gene matches. The V gene's germline CDR1 is LNHDA and CDR2 SQIVND (reference sequence). The CDR3 has 13 residues. The CDR3 region has the DNA TGTGCCAGTAGTATGGGACTAGCGGGCGAGCAGTACTTC. It yields the protein CASSMGLAGEQYF.

The chain employs TRBV6-1 and TRBJ2-4; no clear D gene. V lost 2 bases and J lost 0, with 8 bases in between. This CDR3 has 15 residues. The V gene's germline CDR1 is MNHNS and CDR2 SASEGT. CDR3 nucleotide sequence: TGTGCCAGCAGTGAATTGCTCCTAGCCAAAAACATTCAGTACTTC. It is translated as CASSELLLAKNIQYF.

The chain carries TRBV6-5 and TRBJ2-7; a possible D gene is TRBD1 (6 bases). V lost 4 bases to trimming and J lost 0 bases, with 19 bases between them. Germline V gives CDR1 MNHEY, CDR2 SVGAGI. The CDR3 spans 17 residues. CDR3 in DNA: TGTGCCAGCAGTTCACAAAAAAGACAGGATAGCTCCTACGAGCAGTACTTC. It yields the protein CASSSQKRQDSSYEQYF.

This clonotype was recorded many times. The chain has TRBV7-9 and TRBJ2-3, with D uncertain. Trimming left V 4 bases short and J 0 bases short, with 11 bases between. The CDR3 spans 15 residues. From germline, CDR1 is SEHNR and CDR2 FQNEAQ (reference sequence). The CDR3 DNA sequence: TGTGCCAGCAGCTACATACTGGAAAGCACAGATACGCAGTATTTT. This sequence encodes CASSYILESTDTQYF.

The V call is TRBV10-1, the J call TRBJ2-5, with a tentative D call TRBD2 (6 bases). Germline-derived CDR1 and CDR2 are WNHNN and SYGVQD (reference sequence). The CDR3 is made up of 16 amino acids. Deletions cut 6 bases from V and 2 bases from J, with 19 bases between. The CDR3 nucleotides read TGCGCCAGCAGCCAAGCAGCTGGAGGGTCACAAGAGACCCAGTACTTC. Protein: CASSQAAGGSQETQYF.

Points on this clonotype: With a much larger clone just one base away, this may be a read error. V usage is TRBV28 and J usage is TRBJ2-1; maybe TRBD2 (5 bases). This CDR3 has 14 residues. The germline V gene encodes CDR1 MDHEN and CDR2 SYDVKM. The CDR3 DNA reads TGTGCCAGCACCCTCCGTACTGACTACAATGGGCAGTTCTTC. Residues: CASTLRTDYNGQFF.

Only a few counts were recorded for this clonotype. V is TRBV10-3 and J is TRBJ2-7; the D gene is possibly TRBD2 (6 bases). The CDR3 runs 15 residues. V was cut by 2 bases and J by 7 bases, with 18 bases left in between. Per germline, CDR1 ENHRY and CDR2 SYGVKD. The CDR3 sequence is CAISEGVGLYLEQYF. The CDR3, as DNA: TGTGCCATCAGTGAGGGGGTGGGACTCTATTTGGAGCAGTACTTC.

The chain uses TRBV4-2 and TRBJ1-3; D might be TRBD1 (6 bases). Between the trimmed V and J ends, which lost 4 bases and 2 bases, there was a span of 15 bases. The length of the CDR3 is 16 residues. Germline-derived CDR1 and CDR2 are LGHNA and YNFKEQ. Written as DNA, the CDR3 is TGTGCCAGCAGCCCACGGACAGCTGGGCCTGGAAACACCATATATTTT. Its protein product is CASSPRTAGPGNTIYF.

This clonotype was picked up many times. The V gene is TRBV7-2, the J gene TRBJ2-7; 7 nucleotides match TRBD1. The V gene end was trimmed by 1 base and the J gene end by 1 base; junction bases not matched to a gene: 4. This CDR3 contains 15 residues. CDR1 is SGHTA, CDR2 FQGNSA, per germline. The CDR3 nucleotides are TGTGCCAGCAGCTTAGATTGGGGACAGTCCTACGAGCAGTACTTC. This translates into CASSLDWGQSYEQYF.

This clonotype was counted at least ten times. This rearrangement joins TRBV7-8 to TRBJ2-3; TRBD2 matches at 9 bases. Per the germline V gene, CDR1 is SGHVS and CDR2 is FQNEAQ. Trimming at V came to 1 base and at J to 4 bases, leaving 3 bases not matched to a gene. The CDR3 is made up of 15 amino acids. CDR3 in amino acids: CASSLVSGSPDTQYF. The DNA for the CDR3 is TGTGCCAGCAGCTTAGTTAGCGGGAGCCCAGATACGCAGTATTTT.

This clonotype was counted between two and nine times. V and J are TRBV7-9 and TRBJ2-3; D is ambiguous. Per the germline V gene, CDR1 is SEHNR and CDR2 is FQNEAQ (reference sequence). The CDR3 length is 16 residues. Between the trimmed V and J ends, which lost 1 base and 3 bases, there was a span of 14 bases. The DNA for the CDR3 is TGTGCCAGCAGCTTAGGAAATTACCCCGGGACAGATACGCAGTATTTT. Its protein is CASSLGNYPGTDTQYF.

This clonotype showed up many times. J is TRBJ1-2 and V is TRBV20-1; tentative D call: TRBD1 (6 bases). The V gene lost 0 bases and the J gene lost 6 bases, with 20 bases spanning the gap. CDR1 DFQATT and CDR2 SNEGSKA come from the germline V gene (reference sequence). The CDR3 totals 16 residues. The CDR3 DNA reads as TGCAGTGCTAGAGATCTCAGGGGCCTGATCGAGGATGGCTACACCTTC. It translates to CSARDLRGLIEDGYTF.

This clonotype was observed a few times. The J gene is TRBJ2-7, the V gene TRBV7-2; D assignment may be TRBD1 or TRBD2 (5 bases each). Germline CDR1 is SGHTA and CDR2 is FQGNSA. CDR3 length: 14 amino acids. Trimming stripped 5 bases from V and 6 bases from J, with 17 bases between. The CDR3 loop is CASSTGTGPSEQYF. The CDR3 DNA reads as TGTGCCAGCAGCACCGGGACGGGCCCTTCCGAGCAGTACTTC.

This clonotype was seen many times. This CDR3 is CASSLGGRGEQFF. Here the CDR3 DNA reads TGTGCCAGCAGCTTAGGCGGGAGGGGTGAGCAGTTCTTC. The rearrangement joins TRBV7-9 to TRBJ2-1; 9 bases agree with TRBD2. The CDR3 is 13 amino acids. The V and J ends lost 1 base and 9 bases, in that order; junction bases with no gene match: 1. The germline V gene has CDR1 SEHNR and CDR2 FQNEAQ (reference sequence). The variable domain in full, with the rest retrieved from reference TRBV7-9 and TRBJ2-1, is DTGVSQNPRHKITKRGQNVTFRCDPISEHNRLYWYRQTLGQGPEFLTYFQNEAQLEKSRLLSDRFSAERPKGSFSTLEIQRTEQGDSAMYLCASSLGGRGEQFFGPGTRLTVL.